The clone carrying this T cell receptor (beta chain) was detected only once. Its specificity is unknown. The sample originates from a study of T cell responses to AZD1222 COVID-19 vaccine. Measured with immunoSEQ multiplex PCR; TCRdb has only the in-frame clones, and not every one. The sample consists of under 50,000 clones, 75% to 90% of them appearing once. Regarding the study as a whole: Dominant CD4 TCR responses targeted spike regions 160-218 and 743-854. The study identified only six AZD1222 recipients as seropositive at baseline. Most donors were white British and more were female, and clonal diversity was possibly underestimated. Vaccination with two AZD1222 doses was followed by a rise in Spike-specific TCR breadth and depth.

Material: peripheral blood, obtained 28 days after the second AZD1222 dose. The TCR originated in an adult who received the AZD1222 COVID-19 vaccine.

CDR3 DNA: TGTGCCAGCAGCTTAGATCCCCCCTCGGGGGGGGCTCTCAATGAGCAGTTCTTC. Its protein product is CASSLDPPSGGALNEQFF. The chain joins TRBV11-2 to TRBJ2-1, with 8 bases that match TRBD2. With V trimmed by 0 bases and J by 6 bases, 13 bases remained unmatched. CDR1 SGHAT and CDR2 FQNNGV come from the germline V gene. The CDR3 consists of 18 residues.